Below, 14 T cell receptor beta chains from the same sample are listed, as sequenced in a study of regulatory T cells in long-lasting Graves disease. Time point meaning: newly diagnosed GD, antithyroid drugs for less than 3 months. PBMC-derived RNA was used for the TCR library. Sequencing libraries for TCR beta were prepared with iRepertoire HTBI primers and Arm-PCR of CDR3 regions. TCRdb re-called the multiplex PCR reads through MiXCR, storing one row per CDR3 protein. The repertoire holds hundreds of thousands of distinct CDR3 sequences, with roughly 12% as singletons. These data were likewise used in another study, on T cells in Graves' hyperthyroidism and ophthalmopathy.

The input for sequencing was peripheral blood mononuclear cells (PBMCs), taken at new diagnosis, from a patient treated with antithyroid drugs. These TCRs come from a man aged 30-40 years with Graves disease.

In this sample, this clonotype turned up many times. The CDR3 DNA follows: TGTGCCACCTCGAGTCGGACAGGGGACAACACCATATATTTT. Protein product: CATSSRTGDNTIYF. J is TRBJ1-3 and V is TRBV12-3 or TRBV12-4; TRBD1 aligns across 9 bases. This CDR3 is built from 14 residues. V dropped 10 bases and J dropped 7; count of bases not matched to a gene: 11.

This clonotype was recorded once. The chain carries TRBV4-1 and TRBJ2-5; the match to TRBD2 covers 9 bases. The germline V gene encodes CDR1 MGHRA and CDR2 YSYEKL. V lost 0 bases and J lost 5; bases outside the gene matches: 4. This CDR3 comprises 15 residues. In nucleotides, the CDR3 is TGCGCCAGCAGCCAAGATGTCGCGGGAGGGGAGACCCAGTACTTC. This sequence encodes CASSQDVAGGETQYF.

This clonotype occurred many times. The chain links TRBV10-3 to TRBJ2-1; perhaps D is TRBD1 or TRBD2 (5 bases each). V was trimmed by 7 bases and J by 9 bases, leaving 16 bases between them. The CDR3 has 13 residues. Germline V gives CDR1 ENHRY, CDR2 SYGVKD. This chain's CDR3 is CAITQQARAEQFF. The CDR3 DNA is TGTGCCATCACCCAACAGGCGAGGGCTGAGCAGTTCTTC.

This clonotype was picked up many times. J is TRBJ1-5 and V is TRBV11-2; D is undetermined. From germline, CDR1 is SGHAT and CDR2 FQNNGV. CDR3 length: 13 residues. Trimming took off 5 bases at V and 4 bases at J, with 9 bases between the two ends. The CDR3 sequence is CASSPRENQPQHF. DNA for the CDR3: TGTGCCAGCAGCCCCCGCGAGAATCAGCCCCAGCATTTT.

This clonotype was counted a few times. The V and J genes are TRBV19 and TRBJ2-3; perhaps TRBD2 as D (6 bases). V was pared by 7 bases and J by 4 bases, with 12 bases between. Germline V gene lookup returns CDR1 LNHDA and CDR2 SQIVND (reference sequence). This CDR3 spans 13 amino acids. The CDR3 sequence is CASKAGIADTQYF. The CDR3 DNA follows: TGTGCCAGTAAGGCGGGAATAGCAGATACGCAGTATTTT.

The V call is TRBV7-9, the J call TRBJ2-3; the match to TRBD2 covers 14 bases. The V gene end was trimmed by 3 bases and the J gene end by 5 bases; junction bases not matched to a gene: 10. This CDR3 comprises 18 residues. Germline V lookup: CDR1 SEHNR, CDR2 FQNEAQ (reference sequence). The CDR3 nucleotides are TGTGCCAGCAGCTTCGGGTCGACTAGCGGGAGGGCAGGAGATACGCAGTATTTT. Amino acid sequence: CASSFGSTSGRAGDTQYF.

The chain uses TRBV6-2 or TRBV6-3 and TRBJ2-7, with a weak D call TRBD1 (7 bases). With 8 bases removed from V and 3 bases from J, the gap between germline ends came to 11 bases. This CDR3 comprises 12 residues. CDR1 is MNHEY, CDR2 SVGEGT, per germline. The CDR3 loop reads CASQGGRYEQYF. CDR3 DNA sequence: TGTGCCAGCCAGGGGGGTCGCTACGAGCAGTACTTC.

This clonotype was counted only a few times. The V and J genes are TRBV5-5 and TRBJ2-7; TRBD1 aligns across 9 bases. With 2 bases clipped from V and 2 bases from J, the junction kept 5 bases outside the gene matches. Looked up from germline, CDR1 is SGHKS and CDR2 is YYEKEE (reference sequence). CDR3 length equals 15 residues. The CDR3 sequence is CASSLQGAGTYEQYF. Here the CDR3 DNA reads TGTGCCAGCAGCTTACAGGGGGCAGGGACCTACGAGCAGTACTTC.

A word on this clonotype: The CDR3 carries no conserved terminal phenylalanine or tryptophan, so it likely arises from a read error. The chain has TRBV29-1 and TRBJ2-1, with D possibly TRBD2 on 5 matching bases. CDR1 and CDR2 from the germline V gene are SQVTM and ANQGSEA. This CDR3 region has 10 residues. Trimming stripped 7 bases from V and 5 bases from J, with 6 bases between. The chain's CDR3 is CSGRNNEQFS. The DNA for the CDR3 is TGCAGCGGGAGGAACAATGAGCAGTTCTCC.

In this sample, this clonotype turned up many times. The genes are TRBV2 and TRBJ2-2; D is ambiguous. Germline CDR1 SNHLY, CDR2 FYNNEI. The CDR3 consists of 12 residues. With 0 bases removed from V and 9 bases from J, the gap between germline ends came to 5 bases. The CDR3 is CASSEAGRELFF. DNA for the CDR3: TGTGCCAGCAGTGAAGCAGGCCGGGAGCTGTTTTTT.

The J gene is TRBJ2-4, the V gene TRBV28; 7 nucleotides agree with TRBD1. The V gene end was trimmed by 6 bases and the J gene end by 14 bases; junction bases not matched to a gene: 16. The length of the CDR3 is 14 residues. The germline gives CDR1 MDHEN, CDR2 SYDVKM. The chain's CDR3 is CASSLVGGAGTKYF. The CDR3 bases are TGTGCCAGCAGCCTTGTAGGGGGCGCGGGTACAAAGTACTTC.

This clonotype has a count of ten or more. The rearrangement joins TRBV29-1 to TRBJ2-7; maybe TRBD2 (6 bases). V was shortened by 2 bases and J by 7 bases, with 15 bases between the two germline ends. The CDR3 extends over 13 amino acids. Per the germline V gene, CDR1 is SQVTM and CDR2 is ANQGSEA. Here the CDR3 DNA reads TGCAGCGTTGAACCGGGGGATAGCTCGGAGCAGTACTTC. Protein sequence: CSVEPGDSSEQYF.

Comments on this clonotype: A much bigger clone sits one base away, suggesting this may be a read error. V is TRBV5-6 and J is TRBJ2-3; 7 bases fit TRBD2. The ends lost 3 bases at V and 2 bases at J; junction bases unmatched: 9. The CDR3 loop spans 16 amino acids. Germline-derived CDR1 and CDR2 are SGHDT and YYEEEE. The CDR3 loop reads CASSSLSRLATDTQYF. The CDR3 DNA follows: TGTGCCAGCAGCTCCCTCAGCAGACTAGCCACAGATACGCAGTATTTT. Together with reference TRBV5-6 and TRBJ2-3, the CDR3 gives the full variable domain: DAGVTQSPTHLIKTRGQQVTLRCSPKSGHDTVSWYQQALGQGPQFIFQYYEEEERQRGNFPDRFSGHQFPNYSSELNVNALLLGDSALYLCASSSLSRLATDTQYFGPGTRLTVL.

This clonotype showed up many times. The chain recombines TRBV5-1 with TRBJ1-1; D might be TRBD1 (5 bases). The CDR3 spans 13 residues. The germline CDR1 and CDR2 sequences are SGHRS and YFSETQ. V lost 6 bases, J lost 0 bases, and 9 bases lay in between. Here the CDR3 reads CASTGPMNTEAFF. The CDR3 bases are TGCGCCAGCACAGGGCCCATGAACACTGAAGCTTTCTTT.